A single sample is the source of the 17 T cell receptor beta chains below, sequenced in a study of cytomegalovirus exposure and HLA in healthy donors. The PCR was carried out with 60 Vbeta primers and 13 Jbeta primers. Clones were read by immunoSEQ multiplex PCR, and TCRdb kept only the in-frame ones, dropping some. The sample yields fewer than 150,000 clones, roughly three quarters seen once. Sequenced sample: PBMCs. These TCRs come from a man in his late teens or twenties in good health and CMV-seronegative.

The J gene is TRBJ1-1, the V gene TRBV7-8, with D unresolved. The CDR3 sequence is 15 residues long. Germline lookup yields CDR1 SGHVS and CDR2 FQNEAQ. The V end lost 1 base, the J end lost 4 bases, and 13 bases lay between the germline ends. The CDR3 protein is CASSLDIGRSTEAFF. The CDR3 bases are TGTGCCAGCAGCTTAGATATCGGGAGAAGCACTGAAGCTTTCTTT.

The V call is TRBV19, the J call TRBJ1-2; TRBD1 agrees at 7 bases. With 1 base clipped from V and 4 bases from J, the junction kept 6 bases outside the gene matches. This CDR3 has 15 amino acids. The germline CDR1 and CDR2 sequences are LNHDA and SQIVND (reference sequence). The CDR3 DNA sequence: TGTGCCAGTAGTATAGTCGGCACAGGGGCCTATGGCTACACCTTC. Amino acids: CASSIVGTGAYGYTF. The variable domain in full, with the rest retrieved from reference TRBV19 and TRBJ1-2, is DGGITQSPKYLFRKEGQNVTLSCEQNLNHDAMYWYRQDPGQGLRLIYYSQIVNDFQKGDIAEGYSVSREKKESFPLTVTSAQKNPTAFYLCASSIVGTGAYGYTFGSGTRLTVV.

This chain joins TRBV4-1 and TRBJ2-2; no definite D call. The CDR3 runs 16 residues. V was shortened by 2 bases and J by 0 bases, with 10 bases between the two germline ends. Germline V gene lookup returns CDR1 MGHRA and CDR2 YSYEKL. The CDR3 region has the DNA TGCGCCAGCAGCCAAAACCCGGGTACGAACACCGGGGAGCTGTTTTTT. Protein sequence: CASSQNPGTNTGELFF.

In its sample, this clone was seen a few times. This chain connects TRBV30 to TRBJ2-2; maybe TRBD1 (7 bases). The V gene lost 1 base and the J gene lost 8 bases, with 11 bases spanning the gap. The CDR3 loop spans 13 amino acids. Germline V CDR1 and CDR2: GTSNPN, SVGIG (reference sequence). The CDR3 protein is CAWSGQGGGELFF. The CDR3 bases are TGTGCCTGGAGTGGACAGGGAGGAGGGGAGCTGTTTTTT.

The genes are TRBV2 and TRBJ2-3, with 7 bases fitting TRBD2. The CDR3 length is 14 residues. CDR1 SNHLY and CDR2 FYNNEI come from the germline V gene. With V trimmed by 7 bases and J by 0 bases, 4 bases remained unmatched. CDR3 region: CASKASGSTDTQYF. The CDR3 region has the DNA TGTGCCAGCAAGGCTAGCGGCAGCACAGATACGCAGTATTTT.

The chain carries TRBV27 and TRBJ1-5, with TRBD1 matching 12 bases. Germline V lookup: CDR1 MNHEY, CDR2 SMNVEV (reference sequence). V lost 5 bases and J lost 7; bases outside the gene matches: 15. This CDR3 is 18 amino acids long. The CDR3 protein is CASSPDSGTGGVGQPQHF. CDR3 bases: TGTGCCAGCAGTCCGGACTCCGGGACAGGGGGCGTAGGCCAGCCCCAGCATTTT.

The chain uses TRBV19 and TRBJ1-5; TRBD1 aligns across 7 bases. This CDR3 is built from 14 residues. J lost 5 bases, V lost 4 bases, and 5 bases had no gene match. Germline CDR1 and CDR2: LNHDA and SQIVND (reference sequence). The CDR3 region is CASSRGTDYQPQHF. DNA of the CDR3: TGTGCCAGTAGTAGAGGGACAGACTATCAGCCCCAGCATTTT. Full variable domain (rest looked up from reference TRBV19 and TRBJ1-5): DGGITQSPKYLFRKEGQNVTLSCEQNLNHDAMYWYRQDPGQGLRLIYYSQIVNDFQKGDIAEGYSVSREKKESFPLTVTSAQKNPTAFYLCASSRGTDYQPQHFGDGTRLSIL.

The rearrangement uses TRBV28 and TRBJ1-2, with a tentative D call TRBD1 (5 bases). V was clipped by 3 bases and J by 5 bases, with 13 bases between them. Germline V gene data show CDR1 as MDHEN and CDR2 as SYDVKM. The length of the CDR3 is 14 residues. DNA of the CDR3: TGTGCCAGCAGTTTTCGTGTCGGGGGTTATGGCTACACCTTC. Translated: CASSFRVGGYGYTF.

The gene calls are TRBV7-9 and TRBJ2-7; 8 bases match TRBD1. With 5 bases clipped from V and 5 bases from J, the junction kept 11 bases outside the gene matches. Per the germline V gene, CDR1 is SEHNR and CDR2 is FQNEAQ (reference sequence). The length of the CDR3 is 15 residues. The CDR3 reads CASSPRTGSVDEQYF. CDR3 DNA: TGTGCCAGCAGCCCCCGGACAGGGTCGGTCGACGAGCAGTACTTC.

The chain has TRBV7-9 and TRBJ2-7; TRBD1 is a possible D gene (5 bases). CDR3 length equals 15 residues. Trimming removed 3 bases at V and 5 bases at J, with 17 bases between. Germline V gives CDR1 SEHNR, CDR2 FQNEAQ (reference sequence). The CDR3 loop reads CASSLPRVSLDEQYF. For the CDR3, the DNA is TGTGCCAGCAGCTTGCCCAGGGTTTCTCTGGACGAGCAGTACTTC.

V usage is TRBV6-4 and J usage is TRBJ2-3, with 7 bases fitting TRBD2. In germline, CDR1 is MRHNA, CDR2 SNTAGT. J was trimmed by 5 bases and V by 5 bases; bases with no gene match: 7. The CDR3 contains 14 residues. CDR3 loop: CASSISGDVDTQYF. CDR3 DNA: TGTGCCAGCAGTATCAGCGGGGATGTAGATACGCAGTATTTT.

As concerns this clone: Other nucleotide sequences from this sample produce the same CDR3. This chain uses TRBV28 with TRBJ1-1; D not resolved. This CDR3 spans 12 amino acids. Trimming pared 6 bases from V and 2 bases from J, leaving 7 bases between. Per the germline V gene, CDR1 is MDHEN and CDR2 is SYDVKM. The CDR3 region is CASSSVNTEAFF. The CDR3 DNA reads TGTGCCAGCAGCTCGGTAAACACTGAAGCTTTCTTT.

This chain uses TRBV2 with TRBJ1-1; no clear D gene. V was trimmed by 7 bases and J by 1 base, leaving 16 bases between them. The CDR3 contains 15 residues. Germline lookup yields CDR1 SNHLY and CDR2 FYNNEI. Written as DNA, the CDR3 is TGTGCCAGCACATCTACTTACTCAGGGAACACTGAAGCTTTCTTT. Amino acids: CASTSTYSGNTEAFF.

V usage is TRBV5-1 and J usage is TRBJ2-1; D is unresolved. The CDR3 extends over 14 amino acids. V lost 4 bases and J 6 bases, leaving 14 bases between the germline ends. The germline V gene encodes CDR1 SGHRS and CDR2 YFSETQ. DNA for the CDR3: TGCGCCAGCAGCCCAGTAGACAATATCAATGAGCAGTTCTTC. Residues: CASSPVDNINEQFF.

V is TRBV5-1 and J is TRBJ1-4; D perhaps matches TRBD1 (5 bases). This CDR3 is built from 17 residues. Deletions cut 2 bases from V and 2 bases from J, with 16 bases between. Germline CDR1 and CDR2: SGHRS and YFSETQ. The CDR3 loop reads CASSFSPGYATNEKLFF. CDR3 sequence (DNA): TGCGCCAGCAGCTTTAGTCCAGGGTACGCGACTAATGAAAAACTGTTTTTT.

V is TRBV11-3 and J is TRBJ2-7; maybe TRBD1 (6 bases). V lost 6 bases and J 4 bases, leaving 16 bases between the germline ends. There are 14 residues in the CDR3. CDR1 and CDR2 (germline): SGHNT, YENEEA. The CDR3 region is CASRGPGTRYEQYF. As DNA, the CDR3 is TGTGCCAGCAGGGGTCCCGGGACAAGGTACGAGCAGTACTTC.

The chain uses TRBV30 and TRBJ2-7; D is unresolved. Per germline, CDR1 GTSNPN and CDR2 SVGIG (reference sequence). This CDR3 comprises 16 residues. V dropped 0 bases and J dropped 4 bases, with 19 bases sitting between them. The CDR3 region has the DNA TGTGCCTGGAGTGTACGCGAGGCAAGCTCTCCGTACGAGCAGTACTTC. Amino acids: CAWSVREASSPYEQYF.